A selection of T cell receptor beta chains follows, all from one sample in a study of T-cell memory formation after mild COVID-19. Using its own MiXCR run on the 5' RACE reads, TCRdb lists one record per CDR3 protein. The sample has 250,000 or so distinct CDR3 sequences; 15% to 20% are singletons. Sequencing was carried out using PBMCs or a T cell subset sorted from them (not recorded which). These receptors all come from a man aged 18-30 years who had mild COVID-19 (a few samples of this study predate the infection). Cell type and time point are not known. CDR3s include the opening cysteine and the closing phenylalanine or tryptophan. The D gene is left open where the match is weak. Part of the rows lack a size; the others show once, few, many or a class for expanded clones.

v_call: TRBV20-1
d_call: .
j_call: TRBJ2-3
clone_size: few
cdr3_length: 19
cdr3_nt: TGCAGTGCTAGGACGGTGACAGCAGCAGCACTGCACCCCACAGATACGCAGTATTTT
cdr3_aa: CSARTVTAAALHPTDTQYF

v_call: TRBV7-2
d_call: .
j_call: TRBJ2-2
clone_size: many
cdr3_length: 12
cdr3_nt: TGTGCCAGCAGCTTATTTGTCGGGGAGCTGTTTTTT
cdr3_aa: CASSLFVGELFF

v_call: TRBV11-2
d_call: TRBD1
j_call: TRBJ1-2
clone_size: .
cdr3_length: 15
cdr3_nt: TGTGCCAGCAGCTTAGAAGCCTTGACAGGGTATGGCTACACCTTC
cdr3_aa: CASSLEALTGYGYTF

v_call: TRBV30
d_call: .
j_call: TRBJ1-2
clone_size: .
cdr3_length: 11
cdr3_nt: TGTGCCGGGGGGGTTCGTGATGGCTACACCTTC
cdr3_aa: CAGGVRDGYTF

v_call: TRBV30
d_call: .
j_call: TRBJ2-7
clone_size: few
cdr3_length: 12
cdr3_nt: TGTGCCTGGAGTTCCGCGCGGTACGAGCAGTACTTC
cdr3_aa: CAWSSARYEQYF

v_call: TRBV4-3
d_call: .
j_call: TRBJ2-1
clone_size: few
cdr3_length: 19
cdr3_nt: TGCGCCAGCAGCCGAGACCACCGGTGGGGTGACCCCGACTACAATGAGCAGTTCTTC
cdr3_aa: CASSRDHRWGDPDYNEQFF

v_call: TRBV5-1
d_call: .
j_call: TRBJ2-3
clone_size: .
cdr3_length: 16
cdr3_nt: TGCGCCAGCAGCTTGGGGCGGAGGTTACACACAGATACGCAGTATTTT
cdr3_aa: CASSLGRRLHTDTQYF

v_call: TRBV7-2
d_call: TRBD1
j_call: TRBJ1-2
clone_size: .
cdr3_length: 14
cdr3_nt: TGTGCCAGCAGCTTCGACAGGGGCAACTATGGCTACACCTTC
cdr3_aa: CASSFDRGNYGYTF

v_call: TRBV12-3/TRBV12-4
d_call: .
j_call: TRBJ2-3
clone_size: .
cdr3_length: 14
cdr3_nt: TGTGCCAGCAGTTTCGGGGGGCAGACAGATACGCAGTATTTT
cdr3_aa: CASSFGGQTDTQYF

v_call: TRBV6-1
d_call: .
j_call: TRBJ2-5
clone_size: many
cdr3_length: 13
cdr3_nt: TGTGCCAGCAGTGTACAGGGTCGGGAGACCCAGTACTTC
cdr3_aa: CASSVQGRETQYF

v_call: TRBV27
d_call: .
j_call: TRBJ1-1
clone_size: .
cdr3_length: 15
cdr3_nt: TGTGCCAGCAGTTCTCTCGGACAAGAAAACACTGAAGCTTTCTTT
cdr3_aa: CASSSLGQENTEAFF

v_call: TRBV28
d_call: .
j_call: TRBJ1-1
clone_size: .
cdr3_length: 14
cdr3_nt: TGTGCCAGCAGTTTAATCTGGGGGAACACTGAAGCTTTCTTT
cdr3_aa: CASSLIWGNTEAFF

v_call: TRBV6-2/TRBV6-3
d_call: TRBD2
j_call: TRBJ2-4
clone_size: .
cdr3_length: 19
cdr3_nt: TGTGCCAGCAGCCTCCGGCTAGCGGGTAACGTCGCGGCCAAAAACATTCAGTACTTC
cdr3_aa: CASSLRLAGNVAAKNIQYF

v_call: TRBV2
d_call: .
j_call: TRBJ2-2
clone_size: .
cdr3_length: 15
cdr3_nt: TGTGCCAGCAGCCAGCTCGGGTCTTCTTCCGGGGAGCTGTTTTTT
cdr3_aa: CASSQLGSSSGELFF

v_call: TRBV14
d_call: .
j_call: TRBJ2-3
clone_size: .
cdr3_length: 17
cdr3_nt: TGTGCCAGCAGCCAAGGAAAGATGGCGGGGCGGACAGATACGCAGTATTTT
cdr3_aa: CASSQGKMAGRTDTQYF

v_call: TRBV9
d_call: .
j_call: TRBJ1-1
clone_size: once
cdr3_length: 15
cdr3_nt: TGTGCCAGCAGCACCCGAATGGACAGCAACACTGAAGCTTTCTTT
cdr3_aa: CASSTRMDSNTEAFF

v_call: TRBV29-1
d_call: .
j_call: TRBJ2-3
clone_size: .
cdr3_length: 12
cdr3_nt: TGCAGCGTTGGGGGGAACACAGATACGCAGTATTTT
cdr3_aa: CSVGGNTDTQYF

v_call: TRBV4-1
d_call: .
j_call: TRBJ1-1
clone_size: few
cdr3_length: 14
cdr3_nt: TGCGCCAGCAAGTCGTCCGGGGCGATCCCTGAAGCTTTCTTT
cdr3_aa: CASKSSGAIPEAFF

v_call: TRBV5-1
d_call: TRBD2
j_call: TRBJ2-3
clone_size: .
cdr3_length: 15
cdr3_nt: TGCGCCAGCAGCTCCGAGCGGGGTAACACAGATACGCAGTATTTT
cdr3_aa: CASSSERGNTDTQYF

v_call: TRBV4-3
d_call: .
j_call: TRBJ2-7
clone_size: few
cdr3_length: 14
cdr3_nt: TGCGCCAGCAGCCAAGATCTGGGGGAGTACGAGCAGTACTTC
cdr3_aa: CASSQDLGEYEQYF

v_call: TRBV28
d_call: TRBD1
j_call: TRBJ2-1
clone_size: .
cdr3_length: 14
cdr3_nt: TGTGCCAGCACCCGAGGACAGGGGTACAATGAGCAGTTCTTC
cdr3_aa: CASTRGQGYNEQFF

v_call: TRBV5-1
d_call: .
j_call: TRBJ2-3
clone_size: few
cdr3_length: 15
cdr3_nt: TGCGCCAGCAGCTCTGTCGGCGAAGATGCAGATACGCAGTATTTT
cdr3_aa: CASSSVGEDADTQYF

v_call: TRBV7-8
d_call: .
j_call: TRBJ1-6
clone_size: few
cdr3_length: 18
cdr3_nt: TGTGCCAGCAGCGTCCCCCTTCAGGAAAGCTCCTATAATTCACCCCTCCACTTT
cdr3_aa: CASSVPLQESSYNSPLHF

v_call: TRBV2
d_call: .
j_call: TRBJ1-2
clone_size: few
cdr3_length: 15
cdr3_nt: TGTGCCAGCAGTGACCCTCCGGGACACATGAATGGCTACACCTTC
cdr3_aa: CASSDPPGHMNGYTF

v_call: TRBV7-2
d_call: TRBD1
j_call: TRBJ2-7
clone_size: many
cdr3_length: 16
cdr3_nt: TGTGCCAGCAGCTCCCCGGACAGGGAATTTTCCTACGAGCAGTACTTC
cdr3_aa: CASSSPDREFSYEQYF

v_call: TRBV11-2
d_call: .
j_call: TRBJ2-2
clone_size: many
cdr3_length: 13
cdr3_nt: TGTGCCAGCAGCTTAGTACGCACCGGGGAGCTGTTTTTT
cdr3_aa: CASSLVRTGELFF

v_call: TRBV5-1
d_call: TRBD2
j_call: TRBJ2-3
clone_size: .
cdr3_length: 16
cdr3_nt: TGCGCCAGCAGCTTCGACGGACTAGCGTTTACAGATACGCAGTATTTT
cdr3_aa: CASSFDGLAFTDTQYF

v_call: TRBV11-2
d_call: .
j_call: TRBJ2-5
clone_size: .
cdr3_length: 15
cdr3_nt: TGTGCCAGCAGCTTATCGAATTGGCTCCAAGAGACCCAGTACTTC
cdr3_aa: CASSLSNWLQETQYF

v_call: TRBV3-1
d_call: .
j_call: TRBJ2-5
clone_size: many
cdr3_length: 15
cdr3_nt: TGTGCCAGCAGCCACTCCGGGACCATCCAAGAGACCCAGTACTTC
cdr3_aa: CASSHSGTIQETQYF

v_call: TRBV7-9
d_call: TRBD1
j_call: TRBJ1-1
clone_size: .
cdr3_length: 13
cdr3_nt: TGTGCCAGCAGCTTAAAGGGGGCCGCCGAAGCTTTCTTT
cdr3_aa: CASSLKGAAEAFF

v_call: TRBV6-5
d_call: .
j_call: TRBJ1-1
clone_size: .
cdr3_length: 16
cdr3_nt: TGTGCCAGCAGTTACTCGACCGGGGGCGTTAGCACTGAAGCTTTCTTT
cdr3_aa: CASSYSTGGVSTEAFF

v_call: TRBV15
d_call: TRBD1
j_call: TRBJ2-1
clone_size: .
cdr3_length: 16
cdr3_nt: TGTGCCACCAGCGGACTGACAGGGGGTGGTGACAATGAGCAGTTCTTC
cdr3_aa: CATSGLTGGGDNEQFF

v_call: TRBV7-9
d_call: TRBD1
j_call: TRBJ1-3
clone_size: few
cdr3_length: 17
cdr3_nt: TGTGCCAGCAGCTTACGAACAGGGGGTTACTCTGGAAACACCATATATTTT
cdr3_aa: CASSLRTGGYSGNTIYF

v_call: TRBV5-1
d_call: .
j_call: TRBJ2-3
clone_size: few
cdr3_length: 14
cdr3_nt: TGCGCCAGCAGCTACTGGGTCTACACAGATACGCAGTATTTT
cdr3_aa: CASSYWVYTDTQYF

v_call: TRBV18
d_call: .
j_call: TRBJ1-1
clone_size: few
cdr3_length: 17
cdr3_nt: TGTGCCAGCTCACCATGGACCGGGTTGAGGTGGGGCACTGAAGCTTTCTTT
cdr3_aa: CASSPWTGLRWGTEAFF

v_call: TRBV7-2
d_call: .
j_call: TRBJ2-3
clone_size: few
cdr3_length: 14
cdr3_nt: TGTGCCAGCAGCCCCCTTGATAGCACAGATACGCAGTATTTT
cdr3_aa: CASSPLDSTDTQYF